Following are 22 T cell receptor beta chains from one sample sequenced in a study of identifying expanded T cells in peripheral blood. Data came from immunoSEQ multiplex PCR; TCRdb stores just in-frame clones and leaves some out. The repertoire holds 75,000 to 90,000 clones, with approximately 84% as singletons. The sample taken for sequencing was blood. The source is a person aged 18 to 70 in good health.

Turning to this clone: One end of the junction is discordant with germline, which a read error may explain. The chain uses TRBV6-5 and TRBJ1-5; 7 bases line up with TRBD1. CDR1 and CDR2 from the germline V gene are MNHEY and SVGAGI. This CDR3 comprises 13 residues. The CDR3 spells CASRGPTGSRMNF. The CDR3 bases are TGTGCCAGCAGGGGACCGACAGGGTCCCGGATGAATTTT.

The V and J genes are TRBV7-9 and TRBJ1-1; 7 bases are shared with TRBD1. CDR1 is SEHNR and CDR2 is FQNEAQ in the germline V gene (reference sequence). The CDR3 runs 13 residues. The V gene end was trimmed by 5 bases and the J gene end by 11 bases; junction bases not matched to a gene: 11. The CDR3 region has the DNA TGTGCCAGCAGCCGACTCGACAGGGTGCGGGCTTTCTTT. It translates to CASSRLDRVRAFF.

This chain joins TRBV21-1 and TRBJ2-5; TRBD1 is taken as the D call from the table, unchecked against the DNA. TRBV21-1 is termed a pseudogene. This CDR3 is 15 amino acids long. The CDR3 loop reads CASSKIRRNQETQYF. CDR3 bases: TGTGCCAGCAGCAAAATTCGCAGGAACCAAGAGACCCAGTACTTC.

The chain uses TRBV27 and TRBJ2-3, with 9 positions matching TRBD1. This CDR3 contains 16 residues. Unmatched junction bases numbered 9, after V lost 6 bases and J lost 2 bases. The germline V gene encodes CDR1 MNHEY and CDR2 SMNVEV (reference sequence). CDR3 region: CASSLPGQGYTDTQYF. The CDR3 nucleotides read TGTGCCAGCAGCCTACCGGGACAGGGATACACAGATACGCAGTATTTT.

This clone is a singleton in its sample. In nucleotides, the CDR3 is TGTGCCAGCAGTTGGCTGGGCGGAAACTATGGCTACACCTTC. Translated, it gives CASSWLGGNYGYTF. J is TRBJ1-2 and V is TRBV28; D ambiguous. The ends were cut back, 4 bases at V and 2 bases at J, with 11 bases in the middle. CDR3 size: 14 residues. Per germline, CDR1 MDHEN and CDR2 SYDVKM.

The chain couples TRBV5-4 to TRBJ1-1; D is ambiguous. This CDR3 is built from 16 residues. In germline, CDR1 is SGHNT, CDR2 YYREEE (reference sequence). The V and J ends lost 3 bases and 0 bases respectively, with 15 bases between them. This chain's CDR3 is CASSSTKYQVNTEAFF. The CDR3 DNA reads TGTGCCAGCAGCTCTACTAAGTACCAAGTGAACACTGAAGCTTTCTTT.

The genes are TRBV25-1 and TRBJ2-1; the match to TRBD1 covers 7 bases. In germline, CDR1 is MGHDK, CDR2 SYGVNS. This CDR3 is 15 amino acids long. The trim removed 2 bases at V and 5 bases at J, leaving 6 bases unmatched. The CDR3 nucleotides are TGTGCCAGCAGTGAAGCCGGGACAGTGAACAATGAGCAGTTCTTC. It specifies CASSEAGTVNNEQFF.

The chain is built from TRBV5-4 and TRBJ2-1, with 11 bases aligning to TRBD2. Germline assignment: CDR1 SGHNT and CDR2 YYREEE (reference sequence). Trimming cost V 4 bases and J 8 bases; bases outside gene matches: 8. The CDR3 contains 15 residues. CDR3 sequence: CASSLGTSGMYEQFF. The DNA of the CDR3 is TGTGCCAGCAGCCTAGGGACTAGCGGAATGTATGAGCAGTTCTTC. Combining the CDR3 with reference TRBV5-4 and TRBJ2-1 gives the whole variable domain ETGVTQSPTHLIKTRGQQVTLRCSSQSGHNTVSWYQQALGQGPQFIFQYYREEENGRGNFPPRFSGLQFPNYSSELNVNALELDDSALYLCASSLGTSGMYEQFFGPGTRLTVL.

In nucleotides, the CDR3 is TGCGCCAGCAGCCGAGGACCAATATACGAGCAGTACTTC. The encoded protein is CASSRGPIYEQYF. V usage is TRBV4-1 and J usage is TRBJ2-7; no firm D call. V was shortened by 4 bases and J by 4 bases, with 11 bases between the two germline ends. The CDR3 sequence is 13 residues long. The germline V gene has CDR1 MGHRA and CDR2 YSYEKL.

V and J are TRBV18 and TRBJ1-1, with no clear D. This CDR3 contains 17 residues. The germline CDR1 and CDR2 sequences are KGHSH and LQKENI. V was trimmed by 2 bases and J by 0 bases, leaving 16 bases between them. The CDR3 nucleotides are TGTGCCAGCTCACCAAATGCAGTGGCGGGGATGAACACTGAAGCTTTCTTT. This encodes CASSPNAVAGMNTEAFF.

This sequence joins TRBV29-1 and TRBJ2-1; 7 bases line up with TRBD1. The CDR3 covers 11 residues. V was clipped by 6 bases and J by 9 bases; unmatched bases: 5. Per the germline V gene, CDR1 is SQVTM and CDR2 is ANQGSEA. This CDR3 is CSVARQGEQFF. The CDR3 DNA sequence: TGCAGCGTCGCCCGACAGGGTGAGCAGTTCTTC.

The gene calls are TRBV6-5 and TRBJ2-7; the match to TRBD1 covers 7 bases. In germline, CDR1 is MNHEY, CDR2 SVGAGI. The CDR3 runs 13 residues. V lost 5 bases, J lost 3 bases, and 4 bases stayed unmatched. Here the CDR3 DNA reads TGTGCCAGCAGTCGGGACAGCGGCTACGAGCAGTACTTC. This translates into CASSRDSGYEQYF.

The sample holds a few counts of this clone. V gene TRBV18 combines with J gene TRBJ2-5; 10 bases line up with TRBD2. Germline V CDR1 and CDR2: KGHSH, LQKENI. CDR3 size: 15 residues. With 3 bases clipped from V and 4 bases from J, the junction kept 5 bases outside the gene matches. The CDR3 is CASSPPEREGETQYF. In DNA, the CDR3 is TGTGCCAGCTCACCGCCGGAGCGGGAGGGAGAGACCCAGTACTTC.

The genes are TRBV27 and TRBJ2-7, with D hard to call. Germline V gene sequence: CDR1 MNHEY, CDR2 SMNVEV (reference sequence). The V and J ends lost 6 bases and 3 bases respectively, with 24 bases between them. The CDR3 runs 17 residues. DNA for the CDR3: TGTGCCAGCAGCCCCTTTGACCCCGCTAAGGAACTCTACGAGCAGTACTTC. Encoded protein: CASSPFDPAKELYEQYF.

This chain connects TRBV7-2 to TRBJ2-1; 11 bases fit TRBD2. Trimming took 6 bases from V and 7 from J; bases not matched to a gene: 8. This CDR3 comprises 15 residues. Per germline, CDR1 SGHTA and CDR2 FQGNSA. CDR3 coding DNA: TGTGCCAGCAGTCTTAGCGGGAGGGCCACGAATGAGCAGTTCTTC. This translates into CASSLSGRATNEQFF.

This chain connects TRBV19 to TRBJ2-3; 9 bases fit TRBD2. The CDR3 is 15 residues long. V shed 6 bases, J shed 6 bases, and the junction held 10 bases outside the gene matches. Germline CDR1 is LNHDA and CDR2 is SQIVND (reference sequence). Written as DNA, the CDR3 is TGTGCCAGTAGATTGCGGGAGGGCCTGGGGGATACGCAGTATTTT. It specifies CASRLREGLGDTQYF.

V gene TRBV29-1 combines with J gene TRBJ1-3; the D is unclear. The CDR3 loop spans 14 amino acids. Trimming stripped 3 bases from V and 0 bases from J, with 9 bases between. The V gene's germline CDR1 is SQVTM and CDR2 ANQGSEA. CDR3 DNA sequence: TGCAGCGTTGATATCGGAGGCTCTGGAAACACCATATATTTT. As protein: CSVDIGGSGNTIYF.

V and J are TRBV27 and TRBJ2-7, with TRBD1 as a possible D gene (5 bases). The V and J ends lost 2 bases and 3 bases respectively, with 14 bases between them. Germline CDR1 MNHEY, CDR2 SMNVEV (reference sequence). This CDR3 contains 15 residues. The CDR3 DNA follows: TGTGCCAGCAGTTTACCCAAGCAGGGAATCTACGAGCAGTACTTC. It encodes CASSLPKQGIYEQYF.

The chain couples TRBV9 to TRBJ2-1, with a possible D match to TRBD1 (6 bases). The CDR3 extends over 15 amino acids. The V gene's germline CDR1 is SGDLS and CDR2 YYNGEE. Trimming shortened V by 0 bases and J by 2 bases, and 9 bases separated the two germline ends. For the CDR3, the DNA is TGTGCCAGCAGCGTAGAGGCAGGGGCCTACAATGAGCAGTTCTTC. Its translation is CASSVEAGAYNEQFF.

This clone was seen only once. This chain links TRBV2 with TRBJ1-1; D is uncertain. This CDR3 comprises 14 residues. V lost 5 bases to trimming and J lost 3 bases, with 13 bases between them. Germline CDR1 is SNHLY and CDR2 is FYNNEI. CDR3 in amino acids: CASSSLNGDTEAFF. CDR3 coding DNA: TGTGCCAGCAGTAGCCTAAATGGGGACACTGAAGCTTTCTTT. Full variable domain (missing parts from reference TRBV2 and TRBJ1-1): EPEVTQTPSHQVTQMGQEVILRCVPISNHLYFYWYRQILGQKVEFLVSFYNNEISEKSEIFDDQFSVERPDGSNFTLKIRSTKLEDSAMYFCASSSLNGDTEAFFGQGTRLTVV.

The rearrangement uses TRBV7-6 and TRBJ1-4; 8 bases align to TRBD1. Germline loops: CDR1 SGHVS, CDR2 FNYEAQ. The J segment lost 1 base and the V segment lost 2 bases, leaving 0 bases of the junction unmatched. This CDR3 contains 15 residues. The CDR3 region has the DNA TGTGCCAGCAGCTTAACAGGGGGAACTAATGAAAAACTGTTTTTT. Amino acids: CASSLTGGTNEKLFF.

The chain has TRBV29-1 and TRBJ2-1, with D hard to call. The germline gives CDR1 SQVTM, CDR2 ANQGSEA. V lost 4 bases and J lost 8, with 6 bases in between. The CDR3 runs 10 residues. The CDR3 region is CSVVFYEQFF. The CDR3 DNA sequence: TGCAGCGTTGTTTTCTATGAGCAGTTCTTC.